This T cell receptor beta chain was documented in a study of T cell responses to AZD1222 COVID-19 vaccine. TCRdb's table, derived via immunoSEQ multiplex PCR, lists solely in-frame clones and lacks some. The sample has roughly 100,000 clones; less than 95% are singletons. V was cut by 3 bases and J by 7 bases, with 10 bases left in between. CDR1 and CDR2 (germline): SEHNR, FQNEAQ (reference sequence). This CDR3 contains 13 residues. Sequencing was performed on peripheral blood, taken on day 0 of AZD1222 vaccination. The chain joins TRBV7-9 to TRBJ1-5, with D unclear. This receptor was obtained from an adult in good health. The CDR3 loop is CASSFGVRQPQHF. The CDR3 DNA reads TGTGCCAGCAGCTTCGGGGTTCGGCAGCCCCAGCATTTT.